These 26 T cell receptor beta chains share one sample of origin, sequenced in a study of CD8 T cells in ankylosing spondylitis. TCRdb called the 5' RACE reads again in MiXCR, with one record for every CDR3 protein. The sample holds about 200,000 distinct CDR3 sequences, over 10% seen once. The source material was blood, either unsorted or a sorted T cell fraction (not recorded which). These TCRs come from a male donor with ankylosing spondylitis or in good health (not recorded which).

In its sample, this clonotype was seen a few times. V is TRBV11-3 and J is TRBJ1-1; the D gene is possibly TRBD1 (5 bases). V lost 5 bases and J 7 bases, leaving 14 bases between the germline ends. Germline-derived CDR1 and CDR2 are SGHNT and YENEEA. The CDR3 spans 13 residues. The CDR3 DNA reads TGTGCCAGCAGCCCTAGGGGTACCGTTGAAGCTTTCTTT. Translation gives CASSPRGTVEAFF.

This clonotype came up a few times. The chain recombines TRBV7-9 with TRBJ2-2; TRBD1 aligns across 8 bases. This CDR3 is built from 15 residues. Germline V lookup: CDR1 SEHNR, CDR2 FQNEAQ (reference sequence). J gave up 7 bases and V 5 bases, and 9 bases lay outside the gene matches. The CDR3 reads CASSPTGEVGGELFF. Here the CDR3 DNA reads TGTGCCAGCAGCCCGACAGGGGAAGTGGGCGGGGAGCTGTTTTTT.

This clonotype has just a few counts. The V and J genes are TRBV29-1 and TRBJ1-1, with a tentative D call TRBD1 (6 bases). Trimming left V 5 bases short and J 6 bases short, with 16 bases between. CDR3 length equals 13 residues. CDR1 and CDR2 (germline): SQVTM, ANQGSEA. CDR3 coding DNA: TGCAGCGTTCAGGGAAGGGGGACCCCTGAAGCTTTCTTT. Protein: CSVQGRGTPEAFF. Combining the CDR3 with reference TRBV29-1 and TRBJ1-1 gives the whole variable domain SAVISQKPSRDICQRGTSLTIQCQVDSQVTMMFWYRQQPGQSLTLIATANQGSEATYESGFVIDKFPISRPNLTFSTLTVSNMSPEDSSIYLCSVQGRGTPEAFFGQGTRLTVV.

This clonotype was found a few times. The chain recombines TRBV5-1 with TRBJ2-7, with 9 bases that match TRBD1. V was pared by 2 bases and J by 3 bases, with 6 bases of the junction left unmatched. This CDR3 comprises 15 residues. In germline, CDR1 is SGHRS, CDR2 YFSETQ. CDR3 amino acids: CASSFSGTGIYEQYF. The CDR3 DNA reads as TGCGCCAGCAGCTTTTCCGGGACAGGGATCTACGAGCAGTACTTC.

This chain connects TRBV27 to TRBJ2-1; TRBD2 matches at 9 bases. The CDR3 is made up of 18 amino acids. Germline-derived CDR1 and CDR2 are MNHEY and SMNVEV (reference sequence). The V and J ends lost 10 bases and 0 bases, in that order; junction bases with no gene match: 16. The CDR3 sequence is CATLRNLAGPRSYNEQFF. The CDR3 DNA reads TGTGCCACCCTGCGGAACCTAGCGGGGCCCCGCTCCTACAATGAGCAGTTCTTC.

The rearrangement uses TRBV11-3 and TRBJ1-1, with unresolved D. CDR1 SGHNT and CDR2 YENEEA come from the germline V gene. This CDR3 has 15 amino acids. V was clipped by 5 bases and J by 5 bases, with 18 bases between them. The chain's CDR3 is CASSLADGEGTEAFF. The CDR3 DNA follows: TGTGCCAGCAGCCTGGCCGACGGGGAAGGAACTGAAGCTTTCTTT. Full variable domain (missing parts from reference TRBV11-3 and TRBJ1-1): EAGVVQSPRYKIIEKKQPVAFWCNPISGHNTLYWYLQNLGQGPELLIRYENEEAVDDSQLPKDRFSAERLKGVDSTLKIQPAELGDSAVYLCASSLADGEGTEAFFGQGTRLTVV.

This clonotype was counted only a few times. V gene TRBV5-6 combines with J gene TRBJ2-2; D not certain. The CDR3 spans 15 residues. Germline CDR1 is SGHDT and CDR2 is YYEEEE. V was trimmed by 0 bases and J by 5 bases, leaving 11 bases between them. The CDR3 nucleotides read TGTGCCAGCAGCTTGGCCGGATATGCAACCGGGGAGCTGTTTTTT. Its protein is CASSLAGYATGELFF.

In its sample, this clonotype was seen many times. The V call is TRBV11-2, the J call TRBJ2-2; D ambiguous. V was shortened by 5 bases and J by 5 bases, with 9 bases between the two germline ends. Germline V lookup: CDR1 SGHAT, CDR2 FQNNGV. This CDR3 contains 13 residues. CDR3 region: CASSLQRTGELFF. Written as DNA, the CDR3 is TGTGCCAGCAGCCTCCAGCGTACCGGGGAGCTGTTTTTT.

This clonotype was detected once. The V call is TRBV20-1, the J call TRBJ2-1; no clear D. Per the germline V gene, CDR1 is DFQATT and CDR2 is SNEGSKA (reference sequence). The CDR3 loop spans 10 amino acids. V lost 5 bases, J lost 7 bases, and 6 bases lay in between. The CDR3 here is CSASFNEQFF. The CDR3, as DNA: TGCAGTGCTTCCTTTAATGAGCAGTTCTTC.

This clonotype was seen more than once but under ten times. The chain employs TRBV29-1 and TRBJ1-3, with D perhaps TRBD1 (5 bases). Germline V gene sequence: CDR1 SQVTM, CDR2 ANQGSEA. The ends were cut back, 6 bases at V and 7 bases at J, with 31 bases in the middle. CDR3 size: 18 residues. In nucleotides, the CDR3 is TGCAGCGTCCCCCCCGGACTGGGGGTTTTGTTCGCGGCGAACACCATATATTTT. Amino acids: CSVPPGLGVLFAANTIYF.

This chain joins TRBV5-1 and TRBJ2-7; TRBD1 might be the D (6 bases). Germline V gene lookup returns CDR1 SGHRS and CDR2 YFSETQ. Trimming stripped 3 bases from V and 2 bases from J, with 12 bases between. The CDR3 runs to 14 residues. CDR3 region: CASSYTGTTYEQYF. In nucleotides, the CDR3 is TGCGCCAGCAGCTATACCGGGACAACCTACGAGCAGTACTTC.

This clonotype was found many times. CDR3: CASSPGDRPSPLYEQYF. The CDR3 nucleotides are TGTGCCAGCTCACCAGGGGACCGCCCCTCACCCCTCTACGAGCAGTACTTC. The chain couples TRBV18 to TRBJ2-7; D may match TRBD1 or TRBD2 (5 bases each). In germline, CDR1 is KGHSH, CDR2 LQKENI. The V end lost 2 bases, the J end lost 3 bases, and 20 bases lay between the germline ends. The CDR3 loop spans 17 amino acids.

This clonotype was recorded a few times. The rearrangement uses TRBV5-6 and TRBJ2-5; 8 nucleotides match TRBD2. Germline CDR1 reads SGHDT; CDR2 reads YYEEEE. The V segment lost 4 bases and the J segment 3 bases; nucleotides outside the gene matches: 2. The CDR3 totals 13 residues. This CDR3 is CASSVLAEETQYF. The CDR3 DNA is TGTGCCAGCAGCGTACTAGCGGAAGAGACCCAGTACTTC.

In this sample, this clonotype turned up a few times. The gene calls are TRBV7-9 and TRBJ1-4; 8 bases agree with TRBD1. Germline values: CDR1 SEHNR, CDR2 FQNEAQ (reference sequence). This CDR3 spans 15 amino acids. Trimming at V came to 7 bases and at J to 6 bases, leaving 10 bases not matched to a gene. This CDR3 is CASTALGTGDEKLFF. CDR3 DNA sequence: TGTGCCAGCACCGCCTTGGGGACAGGTGATGAAAAACTGTTTTTT.

This clonotype was detected only a few times. The V and J genes are TRBV11-2 and TRBJ2-2; possibly TRBD2 for D (6 bases). The CDR3 extends over 15 amino acids. V was trimmed by 5 bases and J by 0 bases, leaving 10 bases between them. Germline-derived CDR1 and CDR2 are SGHAT and FQNNGV. The DNA for the CDR3 is TGTGCCAGCAGCACCGGGACTTCGAACACCGGGGAGCTGTTTTTT. It translates to CASSTGTSNTGELFF.

The V gene is TRBV29-1, the J gene TRBJ2-2; no firm D call. This CDR3 comprises 13 residues. CDR1 is SQVTM, CDR2 ANQGSEA, per germline. V lost 5 bases, J lost 2 bases, and 9 bases lay in between. This chain's CDR3 is CSVIRRNTGELFF. DNA of the CDR3: TGCAGCGTTATCAGGCGAAACACCGGGGAGCTGTTTTTT.

This clonotype was observed at least ten times. The V gene is TRBV5-1, the J gene TRBJ2-7, with 8 bases aligning to TRBD1. The germline V gene has CDR1 SGHRS and CDR2 YFSETQ. This CDR3 is 14 amino acids long. J gave up 5 bases and V 0 bases, and 4 bases lay outside the gene matches. In nucleotides, the CDR3 is TGCGCCAGCAGCTTGGGACAGGGGAGCGACGAGCAGTACTTC. Its protein is CASSLGQGSDEQYF.

This clonotype has a handful of counts. The chain couples TRBV5-1 to TRBJ1-6, with TRBD1 matching over 10 bases. The length of the CDR3 is 18 residues. Germline V CDR1 and CDR2: SGHRS, YFSETQ. J was trimmed by 2 bases and V by 4 bases; bases with no gene match: 9. In DNA form, the CDR3 reads TGCGCCAGCAGCCCCGAGACAGGGGGCCACCCCTATAATTCACCCCTCCACTTT. This codes for CASSPETGGHPYNSPLHF.

The table lists this clonotype with a few counts. The chain is built from TRBV18 and TRBJ2-7; 9 bases are shared with TRBD1. The CDR3 sequence is 14 residues long. Germline V gene sequence: CDR1 KGHSH, CDR2 LQKENI. With 3 bases clipped from V and 3 bases from J, the junction kept 3 bases outside the gene matches. For the CDR3, the DNA is TGTGCCAGCTCACCTTCGACAGGGGGCTACGAGCAGTACTTC. Translation: CASSPSTGGYEQYF.

V is TRBV11-2 and J is TRBJ2-3; D tentatively fits TRBD1 or TRBD2 (5 bases each). V was clipped by 4 bases and J by 7 bases, with 27 bases between them. This CDR3 is built from 18 residues. From germline, CDR1 is SGHAT and CDR2 FQNNGV. CDR3 protein: CASSSYPRAGSSINTQYF. CDR3 in DNA: TGTGCCAGCAGCTCCTACCCTCGGGCAGGGAGCTCAATAAATACGCAGTATTTT.

This clonotype showed up just a few times. The chain uses TRBV7-9 and TRBJ2-7, with 8 bases that match TRBD2. Germline loops: CDR1 SEHNR, CDR2 FQNEAQ (reference sequence). This CDR3 region has 14 residues. Trimming cost V 3 bases and J 2 bases; bases outside gene matches: 3. The CDR3 DNA follows: TGTGCCAGCAGCTTCGGGAGGGCAGCCTACGAGCAGTACTTC. Protein: CASSFGRAAYEQYF.

This chain uses TRBV12-3 or TRBV12-4 with TRBJ2-5, with 10 bases identical to TRBD2. V gave up 6 bases and J gave up 4 bases; unmatched junction bases: 5. This CDR3 has 14 residues. CDR3 residues: CASRPRLAGETQYF. The CDR3 bases are TGTGCCAGCAGACCGAGACTAGCGGGAGAGACCCAGTACTTC.

A note on this clonotype: A read error is possible here, since a much larger clone lies one base away. This chain links TRBV7-2 with TRBJ2-5; TRBD2 is a possible D gene (5 bases). Germline assignment: CDR1 SGHTA and CDR2 FQGNSA. The CDR3 consists of 12 residues. Trimming took 5 bases from V and 10 from J, leaving 14 bases between them. In nucleotides, the CDR3 is TGTGCCAGCAGCCTCTATACTAGGAACCAGTACTTC. This codes for CASSLYTRNQYF.

This clonotype has just a few counts. The chain is built from TRBV19 and TRBJ2-2; tentative D call: TRBD1 (5 bases). V gave up 7 bases and J gave up 1 base, with 13 bases separating them. This CDR3 is 15 amino acids long. In germline, CDR1 is LNHDA, CDR2 SQIVND (reference sequence). The CDR3 spells CASNQGLRNTGELFF. CDR3 nucleotides: TGTGCCAGTAACCAGGGTTTAAGGAACACCGGGGAGCTGTTTTTT.

The J gene is TRBJ2-1, the V gene TRBV25-1; the match to TRBD1 covers 8 bases. CDR1 and CDR2 (germline): MGHDK, SYGVNS. Trimming removed 4 bases from V and 4 bases from J; junction bases left unmatched: 6. This CDR3 region has 15 residues. Here the CDR3 DNA reads TGTGCCAGCAGTGGTCCGGGACAGGTATACAATGAGCAGTTCTTC. Translating gives CASSGPGQVYNEQFF.

This clonotype was picked up many times. The rearrangement joins TRBV27 to TRBJ1-4; the D is unclear. The V and J ends lost 8 bases and 5 bases respectively, with 12 bases between them. The length of the CDR3 is 13 residues. Germline V CDR1 and CDR2: MNHEY, SMNVEV (reference sequence). CDR3 loop: CASRGGMNEKLFF. The DNA for the CDR3 is TGTGCCAGCCGAGGTGGTATGAATGAAAAACTGTTTTTT.